This T cell receptor beta chain is from a study of shared clonotypes between healthy human individuals. CD45RO-negative CD8 cells positively selected for CCR7 made up the naive population, which excluded terminally differentiated effector memory CD45RA+ cells. Participating donors were healthy, HIV-negative adults free of recent acute infections or vaccinations. The data were produced by immunoSEQ multiplex PCR, yet TCRdb's version contains in-frame clones alone and is incomplete. The sample has some 2,000,000 clones, just under 95% seen once. Germline CDR1 reads SGHDT; CDR2 reads YYEEEE. V lost 1 base to trimming and J lost 3 bases, with 8 bases between them. The length of the CDR3 is 13 residues.

The sample taken for sequencing was naive CD8+ T cells sorted from blood. This TCR was sampled from a man younger than 30 in good health. This sequence joins TRBV5-6 and TRBJ2-7; unclear D gene. DNA of the CDR3: TGTGCCAGCAGCTTGTTGGCAGACTACGAGCAGTACTTC. Its protein product is CASSLLADYEQYF.